This T cell receptor (beta chain) was recorded in a study of cytotoxic CD8 clonotypes in ibrutinib-treated CLL (dated by TCRdb to the early 2020s). Turning to the overall study: In this cohort, about 15 patients were treatment-naive and ten to eleven were relapsed/refractory, while roughly 17 had unmutated IGHV. Partial responses were observed in approximately 24 patients and complete responses in 2; after a median follow-up of 68 months, remission was maintained in about 15 patients and progression was observed in roughly twelve. Response samples were obtained after a median of around 11 months of treatment, with a range of about 6 to 36 months. Samples averaged about 260,000 productive templates and about 94,000 productive rearrangements. Of the 90 or so participants in the trial, 26 had longitudinal samples available. Cryopreserved peripheral blood mononuclear cells were obtained before treatment, at response, and at either sustained remission or disease progression. Every sample from remission and from progressive disease was obtained while the patients were still on ibrutinib. Results the study describes overall, beyond this receptor: Baseline clonality exceeded that of age-matched healthy donors and correlated strongly with circulating CD8+ T-cell counts. Public clonotypes were found to be uncommon and were observed to contract or remain stable during treatment; the increase in clonality was shown to reflect expansion of private clonotypes at ibrutinib response. Sampling times were not matched between sustained-remission and progressing patients, and lymph node repertoires were not studied. An increase in clonality was observed at ibrutinib response, with clonality remaining stable during sustained remission and falling back toward baseline at progression.

In regard to this clone: Its binding antigen is unknown. Per-base qualities were not stored, and no clone one base away is much larger.

The time point label, as the study defines it: approximately 25 months on ibrutinib. For TCR beta library preparation, about 2 micrograms of genomic DNA were extracted from the cryopreserved PBMCs. Longitudinal blood samples from CLL patients on ibrutinib monotherapy were analyzed using high-throughput TCR beta sequencing. The patients took part in an open-label, single-center phase 2 trial of ibrutinib monotherapy. A MiSeq instrument was used for deep resolution sequencing, which targeted depths ranging from 1 in 1 million up to 1 in 200,000 T cells, with coverage averaging 10x for each clonotype. The immunoSEQ hsTCRB Kit was used to generate the TCR beta libraries. In the authors' own workflow: ImmunoSEQ Data Assistant and ImmunoSEQ Analyzer were used for data analysis, and V, D and J genes were assigned according to IMGT definitions. Clonality, which ranges from 0 to 1, was calculated as one minus the normalized Shannon entropy of productive rearrangement frequencies. Only overrepresented clonotypes making up at least 0.05% of each patient's repertoire were included in the public clonotype analysis. Some 12 age-matched healthy donor repertoires from immuneACCESS served as clonality controls. TCRdb took over this immuneACCESS table, retaining in-frame rearrangements with V and J assigned. Such tables are incomplete; in checked studies, under half of the missing clones stem from an unresolved V gene, and the remainder is unexplained. V, J and clone size derive from that table, while D and trimming were established from the DNA sequence. This sample comprises under 300,000 clones, 60% to 75% of them detected only once. The ten most abundant clones make up approximately 15% of the sample.

The sample in question was PBMCs, obtained after 24 months of ibrutinib treatment. The receptor's source is a human donor with chronic lymphocytic leukemia.

Here the CDR3 is given as CASSVAGTSEAYEQYF. The nucleotide sequence reads as follows: TGTGCCAGCAGCGTAGCAGGGACTAGCGAAGCCTACGAGCAGTACTTC. Recombination linked TRBV9 to TRBJ2-7; 10 nucleotides in the junction match TRBD2. CDR1 and CDR2 are drawn from the germline V gene: SGDLS, YYNGEE. Compared with germline, V lacks 0 bases and J lacks 2 bases; bases without a gene match: 5. The CDR3 runs 16 amino acids, cysteine and phenylalanine included. The entry retains the CDR3 DNA only, 48 bases that are in frame from base 1.